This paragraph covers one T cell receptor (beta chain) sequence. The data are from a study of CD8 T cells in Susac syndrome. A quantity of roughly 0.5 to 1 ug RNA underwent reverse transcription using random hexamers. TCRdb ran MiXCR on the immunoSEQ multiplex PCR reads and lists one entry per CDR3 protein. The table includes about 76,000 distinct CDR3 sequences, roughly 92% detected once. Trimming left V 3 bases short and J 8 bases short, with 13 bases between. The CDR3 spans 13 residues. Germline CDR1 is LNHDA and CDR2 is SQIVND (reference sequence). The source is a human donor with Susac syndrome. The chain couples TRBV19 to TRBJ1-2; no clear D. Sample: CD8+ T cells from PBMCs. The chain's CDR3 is CASSIRPGDGYTF. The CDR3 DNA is TGTGCCAGTAGTATCCGGCCGGGTGACGGCTACACCTTC.